These T cell receptor beta chains were read from a single sample in a study of beta chain features in type 1 diabetes. TCRdb's table, derived via immunoSEQ multiplex PCR, lists solely in-frame clones and lacks some. The profile shows more than 55,000 clones, around 56% of them singletons. The specimen was Tregs from blood. The receptor source for this set is a woman aged 40 to 50 with type 1 diabetes. CDR3s include the opening cysteine and the closing phenylalanine or tryptophan. A D gene is named only where the DNA matches it firmly. Rows may omit the clone size; those that give it use once, few, many or a size class.

D gene	clone size	V gene	J gene	CDR3 protein	CDR3 DNA
.	medium-sized	TRBV6-5	TRBJ2-1	CASGTLSSYNEQFF	TGTGCCAGCGGGACATTAAGCTCCTACAATGAGCAGTTCTTC
.	many	TRBV7-9	TRBJ1-5	CASSLDGQGQPQHF	TGTGCCAGCAGCTTAGATGGCCAGGGTCAGCCCCAGCATTTT
.	.	TRBV7-9	TRBJ1-2	CASSLAEATNYGYTF	TGTGCCAGCAGCTTAGCAGAGGCCACTAACTATGGCTACACCTTC
TRBD1	.	TRBV10-3	TRBJ1-1	CAISGTGWNTEAFF	TGTGCCATCAGTGGGACAGGGTGGAACACTGAAGCTTTCTTT
.	.	TRBV5-4	TRBJ2-2	CASSSGWANTGELFF	TGTGCCAGCAGCTCAGGGTGGGCGAACACCGGGGAGCTGTTTTTT
.	.	TRBV5-1	TRBJ1-1	CASSFFLNTEAFF	TGCGCCAGCAGCTTCTTCTTAAACACTGAAGCTTTCTTT
.	.	TRBV30	TRBJ1-5	CAWSTVKADQPQHF	TGTGCCTGGTCGACGGTCAAGGCGGATCAGCCCCAGCATTTT
TRBD1	.	TRBV5-5	TRBJ1-2	CASSVGQFGYTF	TGTGCCAGCAGCGTGGGACAGTTCGGCTACACCTTC
TRBD1	.	TRBV19	TRBJ1-2	CASLSDRSPYGYTF	TGTGCCAGCCTATCGGACAGGAGCCCTTATGGCTACACCTTC
TRBD1	.	TRBV6-5	TRBJ2-2	CASSTGVVGELFF	TGTGCCAGCAGTACAGGGGTTGTCGGGGAGCTGTTTTTT
.	few	TRBV7-2	TRBJ2-3	CASSPVTDTQYF	TGTGCCAGCAGCCCAGTTACAGATACGCAGTATTTT
.	few	TRBV5-1	TRBJ1-2	CASSQQATGYTF	TGCGCCAGCAGCCAACAGGCGACCGGCTACACCTTC
.	.	TRBV30	TRBJ1-2	CAFQGMGGYTF	TGTGCCTTCCAGGGGATGGGGGGCTACACCTTC
.	.	TRBV7-2	TRBJ1-6	CASSLTGGSPLHF	TGTGCCAGCAGCTTAACCGGCGGGTCACCCCTCCACTTT
.	few	TRBV30	TRBJ1-1	CAWSPMNTEAFF	TGTGCCTGGAGCCCCATGAACACTGAAGCTTTCTTT
TRBD1	.	TRBV5-1	TRBJ2-3	CASSITGEGTQYF	TGCGCCAGCAGCATCACAGGGGAAGGTACGCAGTATTTT
.	few	TRBV6-5	TRBJ2-2	CASLRGPNTGELFF	TGTGCCAGCCTCAGGGGTCCGAACACCGGGGAGCTGTTTTTT
.	.	TRBV7-9	TRBJ1-5	CASSRRGGNQPQHF	TGTGCCAGCAGCCGCCGGGGTGGAAATCAGCCCCAGCATTTT
.	.	TRBV5-1	TRBJ2-1	CASSRLTSYNEQFF	TGCGCCAGCAGTCGTCTAACCTCCTACAATGAGCAGTTCTTC
TRBD2	.	TRBV11-2	TRBJ2-5	CASSWTRWARETQYF	TGTGCCAGCAGCTGGACTAGATGGGCGCGGGAGACCCAGTACTTC
.	.	TRBV28	TRBJ1-3	CASSSLGNTIYF	TGTGCCAGCAGTTCCCTCGGAAACACCATATATTTT
.	.	TRBV28	TRBJ1-4	CASLGGNEKLFF	TGTGCCAGCTTGGGGGGAAATGAAAAACTGTTTTTT
TRBD1	.	TRBV7-2	TRBJ2-7	CASSPRQGSYEQYF	TGTGCCAGCAGCCCTCGACAGGGCTCCTACGAGCAGTACTTC
.	.	TRBV7-2	TRBJ1-5	CASSFGTLGYQPQHF	TGTGCCAGCAGCTTCGGGACACTTGGATATCAGCCCCAGCATTTT
.	.	TRBV7-9	TRBJ1-2	CASSLIKGTSLGHGYTF	TGTGCCAGCAGCTTAATCAAAGGGACAAGCCTTGGGCATGGCTACACCTTC
TRBD2	.	TRBV5-1	TRBJ2-7	CASSSPTAGGLGEQYF	TGCGCCAGCAGCTCCCCAACAGCGGGGGGTCTGGGCGAGCAGTACTTC
TRBD2	.	TRBV7-9	TRBJ2-1	CASSSPRLAGGLNEQFF	TGTGCCAGCAGCTCACCCAGACTAGCGGGGGGATTAAATGAGCAGTTCTTC
.	few	TRBV18	TRBJ1-2	CASSPGSVFGYTF	TGTGCCAGCTCACCAGGCTCAGTTTTTGGCTACACCTTC
.	many	TRBV28	TRBJ1-4	CASSTSTGIGEKLFF	.
.	.	TRBV6-5	TRBJ1-3	CATRRSQTRNTIYF	TGTGCCACCAGAAGGTCACAGACACGAAACACCATATATTTT
TRBD2	few	TRBV29-1	TRBJ2-7	CSVGTSGKRREQYF	TGCAGCGTCGGGACTAGCGGGAAGAGGCGCGAGCAGTACTTC
TRBD2	.	TRBV7-9	TRBJ2-3	CASSQGLAVETDTQYF	TGTGCCAGCAGCCAGGGACTAGCGGTTGAAACAGATACGCAGTATTTT
.	few	TRBV6-1	TRBJ1-5	CASNLYSNQPQHF	TGTGCCAGCAATCTGTATAGCAATCAGCCCCAGCATTTT
TRBD1	.	TRBV5-1	TRBJ1-1	CASSRGQGAGNTEAFF	TGCGCCAGCAGCAGGGGACAGGGGGCCGGTAACACTGAAGCTTTCTTT
.	.	TRBV7-6	TRBJ2-1	CASSGDSWMHEQFF	TGTGCCAGCAGCGGGGACTCCTGGATGCATGAGCAGTTCTTC
.	few	TRBV27	TRBJ2-3	CASSLSWPDTQYF	TGTGCCAGCAGTTTATCCTGGCCTGATACGCAGTATTTT
TRBD2	.	TRBV9	TRBJ2-1	CASSVALGGSSYNEQFF	TGTGCCAGCAGCGTAGCTCTCGGGGGGAGCTCCTACAATGAGCAGTTCTTC
TRBD1	few	TRBV7-2	TRBJ2-7	CASRPNRGSEQYF	TGTGCCAGCAGGCCTAACAGGGGTAGCGAGCAGTACTTC
.	.	TRBV5-4	TRBJ2-2	CASSSGRLRGGELFF	TGTGCCAGCAGCAGTGGGCGGCTCCGGGGCGGGGAGCTGTTTTTT
.	few	TRBV28	TRBJ1-6	CATTRSGWYSPLHF	TGTGCCACCACTCGGTCAGGGTGGTATTCACCCCTCCACTTT
.	.	TRBV11-2	TRBJ1-5	CASSIDGENQPQHF	TGTGCCAGCAGCATTGACGGAGAGAATCAGCCCCAGCATTTT
TRBD1	.	TRBV28	TRBJ2-2	CASSLIGTGVGTGELFF	TGTGCCAGCAGTTTAATAGGGACAGGGGTCGGCACCGGGGAGCTGTTTTTT
.	few	TRBV9	TRBJ1-1	CASSVDGNTEAFF	TGTGCCAGCAGCGTAGACGGTAACACTGAAGCTTTCTTT
TRBD1	.	TRBV27	TRBJ1-1	CASSSPRQGSTEAFF	TGTGCCAGCAGTTCGCCCCGACAGGGCAGCACTGAAGCTTTCTTT
.	few	TRBV4-3	TRBJ1-5	CAPPSRIYSNQPQHF	TGCGCCCCCCCTAGCCGGATTTATAGCAATCAGCCCCAGCATTTT